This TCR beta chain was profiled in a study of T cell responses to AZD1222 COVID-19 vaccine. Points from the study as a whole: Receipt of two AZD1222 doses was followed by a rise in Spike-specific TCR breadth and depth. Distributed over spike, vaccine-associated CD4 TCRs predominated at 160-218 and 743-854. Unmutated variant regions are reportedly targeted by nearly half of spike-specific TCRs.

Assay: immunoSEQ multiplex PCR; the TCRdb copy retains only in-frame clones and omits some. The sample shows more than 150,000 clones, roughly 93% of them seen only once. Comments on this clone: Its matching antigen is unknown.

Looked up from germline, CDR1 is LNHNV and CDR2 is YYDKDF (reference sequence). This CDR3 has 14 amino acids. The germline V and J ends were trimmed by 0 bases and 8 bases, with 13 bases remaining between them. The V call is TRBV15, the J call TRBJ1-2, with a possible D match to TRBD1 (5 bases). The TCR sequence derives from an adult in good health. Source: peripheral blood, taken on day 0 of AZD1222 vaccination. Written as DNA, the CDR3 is TGTGCCACCAGCAGAGACAGGGCAAGGTGGGGCTACACCTTC. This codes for CATSRDRARWGYTF.